The 5 T cell receptor beta chains in this list originate from one sample, sequenced in a study of T cells in Graves' hyperthyroidism and ophthalmopathy. Amplification of TCR beta CDR3 regions used RNA as the template. A set of HTBI primers served as the primers for a first-round RT-PCR of the TCR CDR3. TCRdb redid the calling of the multiplex PCR reads with MiXCR, one entry per CDR3 protein. The sample has hundreds of thousands of distinct CDR3 sequences, about 18% seen once; the top ten hold about 3.5%. Specimen: blood. These receptor sequences come from a woman under 30 with Graves' hyperthyroidism.

The sample holds many counts of this clonotype. The V and J genes are TRBV18 and TRBJ2-5; D ambiguous. Germline V gene sequence: CDR1 KGHSH, CDR2 LQKENI. V lost 6 bases and J 5 bases, leaving 16 bases between the germline ends. CDR3 length: 14 residues. CDR3 DNA sequence: TGTGCCAGCTCTCCCGACTTAACTGGGGAGACCCAGTACTTC. This codes for CASSPDLTGETQYF.

This clonotype appeared many times. The chain has TRBV2 and TRBJ1-1; possible D gene TRBD1, 5 bases. The germline V and J ends were trimmed by 6 bases and 3 bases, with 14 bases remaining between them. The CDR3 contains 14 residues. Germline CDR1 and CDR2: SNHLY and FYNNEI. The CDR3 sequence: CASRTGGRDTEAFF. The DNA of the CDR3 is TGTGCCAGCAGGACCGGGGGGAGGGACACTGAAGCTTTCTTT. The variable domain in full, with the rest retrieved from reference TRBV2 and TRBJ1-1, is EPEVTQTPSHQVTQMGQEVILRCVPISNHLYFYWYRQILGQKVEFLVSFYNNEISEKSEIFDDQFSVERPDGSNFTLKIRSTKLEDSAMYFCASRTGGRDTEAFFGQGTRLTVV.

Many counts were recorded for this clonotype. V usage is TRBV5-4 and J usage is TRBJ1-5, with D uncertain. Between the trimmed V and J ends, which lost 0 bases and 4 bases, there was a span of 14 bases. The V gene's germline CDR1 is SGHNT and CDR2 YYREEE (reference sequence). This CDR3 contains 16 residues. For the CDR3, the DNA is TGTGCCAGCAGCTTGGGGGCCGTCCTGCGGAATCAGCCCCAGCATTTT. Its translation: CASSLGAVLRNQPQHF. Variable domain in full (rest from reference TRBV5-4 and TRBJ1-5): ETGVTQSPTHLIKTRGQQVTLRCSSQSGHNTVSWYQQALGQGPQFIFQYYREEENGRGNFPPRFSGLQFPNYSSELNVNALELDDSALYLCASSLGAVLRNQPQHFGDGTRLSIL.

This clonotype was seen more than once but under ten times. The J gene is TRBJ2-2, the V gene TRBV11-3, with D perhaps TRBD1 or TRBD2 (7 bases each). Trimming cost V 4 bases and J 0 bases, with 15 bases left between them. Germline CDR1 reads SGHNT; CDR2 reads YENEEA. The length of the CDR3 is 17 residues. The DNA of the CDR3 is TGTGCCAGCAGCTCGAAGCGGGACAGCGCGAACACCGGGGAGCTGTTTTTT. Its protein is CASSSKRDSANTGELFF.

This clonotype came up many times. The chain joins TRBV11-2 to TRBJ1-6, with TRBD1 identical over 8 bases. The ends lost 5 bases at V and 10 bases at J; junction bases unmatched: 10. Germline CDR1 reads SGHAT; CDR2 reads FQNNGV. The CDR3 sequence is 15 residues long. The CDR3 is CASSPTGTGSSPLHF. CDR3 in DNA: TGTGCCAGCAGCCCCACCGGGACAGGCTCCTCACCCCTCCACTTT.